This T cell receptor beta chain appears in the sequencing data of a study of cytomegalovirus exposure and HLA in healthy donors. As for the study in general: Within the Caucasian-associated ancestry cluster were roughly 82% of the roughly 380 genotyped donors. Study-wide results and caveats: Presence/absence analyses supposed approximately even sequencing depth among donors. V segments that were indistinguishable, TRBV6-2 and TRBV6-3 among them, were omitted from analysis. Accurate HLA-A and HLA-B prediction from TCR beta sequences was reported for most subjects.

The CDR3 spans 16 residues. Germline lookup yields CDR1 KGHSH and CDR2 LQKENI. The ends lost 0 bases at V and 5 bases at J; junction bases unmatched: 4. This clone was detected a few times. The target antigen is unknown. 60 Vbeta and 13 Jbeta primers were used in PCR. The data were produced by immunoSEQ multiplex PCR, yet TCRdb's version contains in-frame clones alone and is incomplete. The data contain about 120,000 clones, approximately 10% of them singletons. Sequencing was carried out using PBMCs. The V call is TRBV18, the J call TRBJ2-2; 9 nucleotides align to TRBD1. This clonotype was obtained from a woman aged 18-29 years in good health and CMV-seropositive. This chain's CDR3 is CASSPPETGGTGELFF. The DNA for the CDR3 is TGTGCCAGCTCACCACCGGAGACAGGGGGGACCGGGGAGCTGTTTTTT.